This T cell receptor (beta chain) came from a study of blood T cell repertoires in COVID-19 (dated by TCRdb to 2020 to 2022). Background for the entire study: The collaborator samples originated in the United States, Italy and Spain and spanned the acute and convalescent phases of COVID-19. A freely available public database, intended as a resource for researchers studying the immune response to SARS-CoV-2, is where the repertoires were released. The material from the prospective study consisted of cDNA or gDNA derived from T cells, B-cell-depleted T cells, or PBMCs. The samples were drawn from the first 160 participants of the ongoing ImmuneRACE study and from some 1,300 subjects provided by 6 global collaborators. The dataset comprised deeply sampled blood TCRbeta repertoires from subjects exposed to, actively infected with, or recovered from COVID-19. HLA class I and class II types, where available, came from metadata supplied by the sample provider rather than from assay-based typing. A de-identified subject ID, COVID-19 status, age in years and sex were almost always included in the sample metadata.

Collaborating institutions collected whole blood in K2EDTA tubes following their own protocols. For TCRbeta analysis, collaborator samples were shipped as frozen whole blood, as isolated PBMCs, or as DNA extracted from either sample type. Turning to this clone: Its cognate antigen has yet to be identified. Nothing much larger sits one base from this clone, and base qualities are not available.

Here is what the overall study found, with its caveats: Clinical and demographic metadata were provided uncurated, with the amount varying by source and participant.

TCRbeta CDR3 regions were amplified from genomic DNA by means of the immunoSEQ Assay, a bias-controlled multiplex PCR. The published analysis was carried out like this. The number of nucleated cells in each sample was estimated from the amplification of reference gene primers within the assay. To quantify the absolute abundance of each unique TCRbeta CDR3 rearrangement, sequence reads were collapsed and filtered. Productive Simpson clonality was computed per sample as the square root of Simpson's diversity index over productive rearrangements. What TCRdb holds here is the immuneACCESS table cut down to in-frame rearrangements. Part of the clones is not present; checked against another copy, under half of the missing clones reflect an unresolved V gene, and the others are unexplained. The V and J calls and clone size are taken from that table; D and trimming were inferred from the DNA. In this sample the table shows approximately 210,000 clones, about 83% of which occur a single time. The leading ten clones occupy about 7.3% of the sample.

Material for sequencing was peripheral blood. The origin of this receptor is a woman between 50 and 59 years old with active or convalescent COVID-19.

The DNA sequence is given as TGTGCCTGGAGTGTCCTAGCCTACGAGCAGTACTTC. Protein translation: CAWSVLAYEQYF. The rearranged segments are TRBV30 and TRBJ2-7; the D gene cannot be named for sure. Sequences GTSNPN (CDR1) and SVGIG (CDR2) are obtained from the germline V gene (reference sequence). The CDR3 numbers 12 residues from cysteine through phenylalanine. Of all the DNA, just the CDR3 is kept, 36 bases in frame from base 1. V gives up 0 bases and J gives up 2 bases, and the segment between their germline ends measures 5 bases.